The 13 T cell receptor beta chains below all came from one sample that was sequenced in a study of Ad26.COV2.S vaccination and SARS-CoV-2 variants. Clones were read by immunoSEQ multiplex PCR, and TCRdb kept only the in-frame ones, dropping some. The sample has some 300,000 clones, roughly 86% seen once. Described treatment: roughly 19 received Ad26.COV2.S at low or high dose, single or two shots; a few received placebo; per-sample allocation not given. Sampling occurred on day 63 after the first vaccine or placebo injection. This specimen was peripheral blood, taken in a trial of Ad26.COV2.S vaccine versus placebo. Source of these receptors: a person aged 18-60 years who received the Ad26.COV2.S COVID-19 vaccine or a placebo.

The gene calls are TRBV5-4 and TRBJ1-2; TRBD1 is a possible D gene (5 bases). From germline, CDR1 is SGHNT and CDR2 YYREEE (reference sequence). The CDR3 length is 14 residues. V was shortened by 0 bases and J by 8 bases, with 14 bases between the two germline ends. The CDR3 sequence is CASSLVGQGRGYTF. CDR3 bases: TGTGCCAGCAGCTTGGTGGGTCAGGGTCGCGGCTACACCTTC. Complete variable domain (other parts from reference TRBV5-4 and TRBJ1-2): ETGVTQSPTHLIKTRGQQVTLRCSSQSGHNTVSWYQQALGQGPQFIFQYYREEENGRGNFPPRFSGLQFPNYSSELNVNALELDDSALYLCASSLVGQGRGYTFGSGTRLTVV.

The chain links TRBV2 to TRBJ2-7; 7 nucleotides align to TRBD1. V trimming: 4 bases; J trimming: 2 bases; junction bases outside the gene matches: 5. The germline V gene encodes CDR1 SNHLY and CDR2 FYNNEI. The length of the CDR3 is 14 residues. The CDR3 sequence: CASSVDRATYEQYF. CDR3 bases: TGTGCCAGCAGTGTAGACAGGGCAACCTACGAGCAGTACTTC. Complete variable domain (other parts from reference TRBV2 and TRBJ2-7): EPEVTQTPSHQVTQMGQEVILRCVPISNHLYFYWYRQILGQKVEFLVSFYNNEISEKSEIFDDQFSVERPDGSNFTLKIRSTKLEDSAMYFCASSVDRATYEQYFGPGTRLTVT.

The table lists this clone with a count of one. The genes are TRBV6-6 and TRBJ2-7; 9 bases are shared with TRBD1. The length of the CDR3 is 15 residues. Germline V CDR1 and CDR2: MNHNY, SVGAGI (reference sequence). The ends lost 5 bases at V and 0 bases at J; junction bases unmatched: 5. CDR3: CASSNGQGTSYEQYF. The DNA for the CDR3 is TGTGCCAGCAGTAATGGACAGGGGACCTCCTACGAGCAGTACTTC.

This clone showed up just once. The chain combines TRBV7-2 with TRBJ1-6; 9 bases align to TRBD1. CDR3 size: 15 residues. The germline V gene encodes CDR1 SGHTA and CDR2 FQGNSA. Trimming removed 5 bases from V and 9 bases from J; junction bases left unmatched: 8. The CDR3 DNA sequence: TGTGCCAGCAGCACCTCGACAGGGGGGCCTTCACCCCTCCACTTT. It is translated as CASSTSTGGPSPLHF.

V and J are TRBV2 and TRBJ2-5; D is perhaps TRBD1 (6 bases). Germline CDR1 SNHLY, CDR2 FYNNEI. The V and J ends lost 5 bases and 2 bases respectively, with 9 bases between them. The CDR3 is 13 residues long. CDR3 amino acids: CASSQDSQETQYF. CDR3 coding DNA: TGTGCCAGCAGTCAGGACAGTCAAGAGACCCAGTACTTC.

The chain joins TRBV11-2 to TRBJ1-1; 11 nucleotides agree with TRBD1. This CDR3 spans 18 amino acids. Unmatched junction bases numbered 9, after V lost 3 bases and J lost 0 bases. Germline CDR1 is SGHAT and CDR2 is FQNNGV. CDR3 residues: CASSFNRLGQGVNTEAFF. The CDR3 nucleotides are TGTGCCAGCAGCTTTAACCGCCTGGGACAGGGGGTGAACACTGAAGCTTTCTTT.

In DNA, the CDR3 is TGTGCCAGCAGTGAACGGTCGGGGGGGTATTCACCCCTCCACTTT. Translating it yields CASSERSGGYSPLHF. The chain has TRBV25-1 and TRBJ1-6; tentative D call: TRBD1 (5 bases). The ends were cut back, 2 bases at V and 8 bases at J, with 13 bases in the middle. CDR3 size: 15 residues. CDR1 MGHDK and CDR2 SYGVNS come from the germline V gene.

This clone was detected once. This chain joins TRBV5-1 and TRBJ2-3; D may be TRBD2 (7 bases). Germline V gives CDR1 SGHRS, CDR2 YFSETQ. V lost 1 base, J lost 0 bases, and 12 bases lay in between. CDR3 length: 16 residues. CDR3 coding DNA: TGCGCCAGCAGCTTGTGGGGGGGCGTGAGCACAGATACGCAGTATTTT. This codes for CASSLWGGVSTDTQYF.

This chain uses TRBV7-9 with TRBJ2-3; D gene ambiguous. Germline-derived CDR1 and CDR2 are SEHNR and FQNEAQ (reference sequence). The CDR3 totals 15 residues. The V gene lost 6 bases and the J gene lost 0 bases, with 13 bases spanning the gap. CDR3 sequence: CASSPNRASTDTQYF. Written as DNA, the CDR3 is TGTGCCAGCAGTCCTAACCGGGCCAGCACAGATACGCAGTATTTT. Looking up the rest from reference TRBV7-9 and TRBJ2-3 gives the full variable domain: DTGVSQNPRHKITKRGQNVTFRCDPISEHNRLYWYRQTLGQGPEFLTYFQNEAQLEKSRLLSDRFSAERPKGSFSTLEIQRTEQGDSAMYLCASSPNRASTDTQYFGPGTRLTVL.

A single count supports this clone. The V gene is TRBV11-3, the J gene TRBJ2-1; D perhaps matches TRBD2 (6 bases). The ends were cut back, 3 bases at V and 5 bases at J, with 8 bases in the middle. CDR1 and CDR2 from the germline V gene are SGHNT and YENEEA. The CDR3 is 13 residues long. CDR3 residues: CASSLGLNNEQFF. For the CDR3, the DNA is TGTGCCAGCAGCTTGGGACTTAACAATGAGCAGTTCTTC. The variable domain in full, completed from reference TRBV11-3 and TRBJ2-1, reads EAGVVQSPRYKIIEKKQPVAFWCNPISGHNTLYWYLQNLGQGPELLIRYENEEAVDDSQLPKDRFSAERLKGVDSTLKIQPAELGDSAVYLCASSLGLNNEQFFGPGTRLTVL.

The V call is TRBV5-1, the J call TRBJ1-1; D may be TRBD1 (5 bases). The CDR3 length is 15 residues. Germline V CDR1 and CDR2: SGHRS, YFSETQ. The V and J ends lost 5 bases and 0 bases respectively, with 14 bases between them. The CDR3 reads CASRRGGLMNTEAFF. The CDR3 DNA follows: TGCGCCAGCAGGCGCGGGGGACTCATGAACACTGAAGCTTTCTTT. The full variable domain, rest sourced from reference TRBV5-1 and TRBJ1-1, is KAGVTQTPRYLIKTRGQQVTLSCSPISGHRSVSWYQQTPGQGLQFLFEYFSETQRNKGNFPGRFSGRQFSNSRSEMNVSTLELGDSALYLCASRRGGLMNTEAFFGQGTRLTVV.

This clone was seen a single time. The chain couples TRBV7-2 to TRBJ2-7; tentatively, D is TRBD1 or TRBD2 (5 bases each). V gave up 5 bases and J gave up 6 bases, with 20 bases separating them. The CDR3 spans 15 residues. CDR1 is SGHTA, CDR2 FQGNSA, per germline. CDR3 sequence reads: CASSPPGLKSREQYF. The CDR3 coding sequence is TGTGCCAGCAGCCCCCCGGGGCTAAAGAGTCGCGAGCAGTACTTC.

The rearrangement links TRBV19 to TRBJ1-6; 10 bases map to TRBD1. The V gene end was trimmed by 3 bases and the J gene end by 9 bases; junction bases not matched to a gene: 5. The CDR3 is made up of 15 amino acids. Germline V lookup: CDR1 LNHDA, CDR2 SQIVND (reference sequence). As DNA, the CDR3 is TGTGCCAGTAGTATCGGGACAGGGGCAGGTTCACCCCTCCACTTT. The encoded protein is CASSIGTGAGSPLHF.